Listed below are T cell receptor beta chains from one sample, sequenced in a study of T cell changes during pregnancy in multiple sclerosis. Method: immunoSEQ multiplex PCR; TCRdb's copy keeps in-frame clones and lacks some. Of some 25,000 clones detected, around 90% appear once; the ten largest clones hold roughly 0.7%. The specimen comprised CD4+ T cells from peripheral blood mononuclear cells, sampled in the first trimester of pregnancy. Source of these receptors: a female donor in good health, enrolled as a control in a pregnancy study. The CDR3 runs from the conserved cysteine through the conserved F or W. The order of the fields is J gene, V gene, D gene, clone size, CDR3 protein, CDR3 DNA. The D gene is left open where the match is weak. Clone size is given for some rows only: seen once, a few or many times, or a class if the clone is expanded.

TRBJ1-5	TRBV7-2	NA	NA	CASSLGGGPQPQHF	TGTGCCAGCAGCTTGGGCGGGGGGCCTCAGCCCCAGCATTTT
TRBJ1-4	TRBV6-1	TRBD1	NA	CASRAGTGDEKLFF	TGTGCCAGCAGGGCCGGGACAGGGGACGAAAAACTGTTTTTT
TRBJ1-6	TRBV5-1	NA	NA	CASSLAESYNSPLHF	TGCGCCAGCAGCTTGGCGGAGAGTTATAATTCACCCCTCCACTTT
TRBJ1-1	TRBV5-6	TRBD1	once	CASSRDRGTEAFF	TGTGCCAGCAGCAGGGACAGGGGTACTGAAGCTTTCTTT
TRBJ2-5	TRBV19	TRBD2	NA	CASRAGVQETQYF	TGTGCCAGTAGGGCGGGGGTTCAAGAGACCCAGTACTTC
TRBJ1-1	TRBV5-1	NA	NA	CASKGLSEAFF	TGCGCCAGCAAGGGGTTAAGTGAAGCTTTCTTT
TRBJ1-3	TRBV6-1	NA	NA	CASSDWARNTIYF	TGTGCCAGCAGTGACTGGGCTCGAAACACCATATATTTT
TRBJ2-6	TRBV7-8	TRBD1	once	CASSPRTGEVTF	TGTGCCAGCAGCCCCCGGACAGGGGAGGTGACTTTC
TRBJ1-4	TRBV30	NA	NA	CAWSLGGKLFF	TGTGCCTGGAGTTTAGGAGGGAAACTGTTTTTT
TRBJ1-5	TRBV19	TRBD1	NA	CASSTDRGPSPQHF	TGTGCCAGTAGTACCGACAGGGGCCCTAGCCCTCAGCATTTT